A single sample is the source of the 19 T cell receptor beta chains below, sequenced in a study of blood T cell repertoires in COVID-19. Clones were read by immunoSEQ multiplex PCR, and TCRdb kept only the in-frame ones, dropping some. The sample shows about 240,000 clones, about 89% of them seen only once. Sequencing was carried out using PBMCs or T cells enriched from blood (not recorded which). These receptors were taken from a woman aged 25 to 45 who had recovered from COVID-19.

This clone appeared once. This sequence joins TRBV19 and TRBJ1-2, with D perhaps matching TRBD1 (5 bases). V was shortened by 6 bases and J by 4 bases, with 15 bases between the two germline ends. The germline V gene encodes CDR1 LNHDA and CDR2 SQIVND (reference sequence). This CDR3 contains 14 residues. The CDR3 protein is CASSQKVDSYGYTF. The CDR3, as DNA: TGTGCCAGTAGCCAAAAGGTTGACAGCTATGGCTACACCTTC.

The rearrangement links TRBV11-3 to TRBJ1-1; no clear D gene. Deletions cut 2 bases from V and 2 bases from J, with 6 bases between. The CDR3 has 13 amino acids. Germline CDR1 SGHNT, CDR2 YENEEA. The CDR3 region is CASSLFPNTEAFF. The CDR3 coding sequence is TGTGCCAGCAGCTTATTCCCAAACACTGAAGCTTTCTTT.

The genes are TRBV28 and TRBJ1-2; 7 nucleotides align to TRBD1. Germline values: CDR1 MDHEN, CDR2 SYDVKM. Germline trimming cut 6 bases from V and 5 bases from J; bases unmatched to any gene: 9. The CDR3 covers 14 residues. CDR3 protein: CASRRDSSRYGYTF. The CDR3 nucleotides are TGTGCCAGCAGACGGGACAGCTCCCGTTATGGCTACACCTTC.

J is TRBJ2-7 and V is TRBV19; no clear D. The CDR3 consists of 13 residues. The V end was cut by 6 bases, the J end by 4 bases, with 13 bases between. Per the germline V gene, CDR1 is LNHDA and CDR2 is SQIVND (reference sequence). The CDR3 sequence is CASSKEPPYEQYF. In nucleotides, the CDR3 is TGTGCCAGTAGCAAGGAGCCACCTTACGAGCAGTACTTC.

This clone was recorded once. The CDR3 nucleotides are TGCGCCAGCAGCCAAGATACACGTGGAGAGTACCTTGGCTACACCTTC. Protein: CASSQDTRGEYLGYTF. The gene calls are TRBV4-3 and TRBJ1-2; D is unresolved. This CDR3 is built from 16 residues. Germline CDR1 is LGHNA and CDR2 is YSLEER. Deletions cut 0 bases from V and 7 bases from J, with 18 bases between.

This clone was seen just once. The chain employs TRBV11-1 and TRBJ1-5; 8 bases are a match to TRBD1. Losses at the gene ends were 6 bases for V and 7 bases for J; bases not matched to a gene: 11. Germline loops: CDR1 SGHAT, CDR2 FQDESV (reference sequence). The CDR3 is made up of 15 amino acids. CDR3 protein: CASSPGQGWNQPQHF. CDR3 in DNA: TGTGCCAGCAGTCCCGGACAGGGATGGAACCAGCCCCAGCATTTT. Drawing the rest from reference TRBV11-1 and TRBJ1-5, the complete variable domain is EAEVAQSPRYKITEKSQAVAFWCDPISGHATLYWYRQILGQGPELLVQFQDESVVDDSQLPKDRFSAERLKGVDSTLKIQPAELGDSAMYLCASSPGQGWNQPQHFGDGTRLSIL.

The chain employs TRBV18 and TRBJ1-1, with a tentative D call TRBD1 (5 bases). Trimming removed 6 bases at V and 3 bases at J, with 11 bases between. Germline loops: CDR1 KGHSH, CDR2 LQKENI. The CDR3 extends over 13 amino acids. The CDR3 sequence: CASSSGQDTEAFF. CDR3 nucleotides: TGTGCCAGCTCCTCAGGGCAGGACACTGAAGCTTTCTTT.

The chain combines TRBV18 with TRBJ2-7, with D hard to call. This CDR3 region has 14 residues. From germline, CDR1 is KGHSH and CDR2 LQKENI. Trimming left V 3 bases short and J 2 bases short, with 11 bases between. CDR3 bases: TGTGCCAGCTCACCGCCTCGAGAGCCCTACGAGCAGTACTTC. Translation gives CASSPPREPYEQYF.

The chain carries TRBV7-3 and TRBJ2-1; D is possibly TRBD2 (6 bases). Trimming shortened V by 5 bases and J by 5 bases, and 16 bases separated the two germline ends. This CDR3 is 15 amino acids long. Germline V lookup: CDR1 SGHTA, CDR2 FQGTGA. CDR3 amino acids: CASSRTRDSHNEQFF. The CDR3 bases are TGTGCCAGCAGCCGAACCCGGGACTCACACAATGAGCAGTTCTTC.

V and J are TRBV3-1 (or the pseudogene TRBV3-2) and TRBJ2-2; 7 bases are shared with TRBD2. The germline gives CDR1 LGHDT, CDR2 YNNKEL (reference sequence). The length of the CDR3 is 17 residues. J lost 6 bases, V lost 0 bases, and 10 bases had no gene match. The CDR3 sequence: CASSQDSEAGNSGELFF. CDR3 in DNA: TGTGCCAGCAGCCAAGATTCCGAAGCGGGAAACTCCGGGGAGCTGTTTTTT.

CDR3 loop: CAWSVLPTSYTEAFF. Here the CDR3 DNA reads TGTGCCTGGAGTGTACTACCGACTTCTTATACTGAAGCTTTCTTT. The chain has TRBV30 and TRBJ1-1, with D uncertain. CDR1 is GTSNPN, CDR2 SVGIG, per germline (reference sequence). Trimming cost V 0 bases and J 5 bases, with 16 bases left between them. The CDR3 totals 15 residues.

Concerning this clone: In the same sample, other DNA sequences code for this CDR3. The J gene is TRBJ2-7, the V gene TRBV28; possible D gene TRBD2, 6 bases. V lost 5 bases to trimming and J lost 1 base, with 6 bases between them. The germline gives CDR1 MDHEN, CDR2 SYDVKM. The CDR3 contains 12 residues. The CDR3 protein is CASSAGSYEQYF. The CDR3 DNA sequence: TGTGCCAGCAGTGCGGGATCCTACGAGCAGTACTTC.

This chain uses TRBV5-5 with TRBJ1-1; 9 positions match TRBD1. With V trimmed by 4 bases and J by 11 bases, 15 bases remained unmatched. The CDR3 has 15 amino acids. Looked up from germline, CDR1 is SGHKS and CDR2 is YYEKEE (reference sequence). In DNA form, the CDR3 reads TGTGCCAGCAGCCATCCGGGACAGGGATTGGTGCGGGCTTTCTTT. As protein: CASSHPGQGLVRAFF.

The chain links TRBV19 to TRBJ2-1, with 14 bases matching TRBD2. The CDR3 has 20 amino acids. Germline CDR1 reads LNHDA; CDR2 reads SQIVND (reference sequence). V dropped 8 bases and J dropped 0; count of bases not matched to a gene: 15. CDR3 sequence reads: CASGSPGLAGEIVSYNEQFF. The CDR3 DNA sequence: TGTGCCAGTGGTTCACCGGGACTAGCGGGAGAAATTGTCTCCTACAATGAGCAGTTCTTC.

V usage is TRBV18 and J usage is TRBJ2-6; D possibly corresponds to TRBD1 (6 bases). The germline V and J ends were trimmed by 1 base and 2 bases, with 6 bases remaining between them. Germline-derived CDR1 and CDR2 are KGHSH and LQKENI. This CDR3 has 15 residues. The CDR3 here is CASSPQGAGANVLTF. The CDR3 DNA follows: TGTGCCAGCTCACCACAGGGGGCTGGGGCCAACGTCCTGACTTTC.

The rearrangement joins TRBV10-3 to TRBJ2-7; D might be TRBD1 (6 bases). Trimming removed 3 bases at V and 1 base at J, with 19 bases between. This CDR3 is 17 amino acids long. Germline V gives CDR1 ENHRY, CDR2 SYGVKD. CDR3 sequence reads: CAISERVTGAFSYEQYF. The CDR3 nucleotides are TGTGCCATCAGTGAAAGGGTGACAGGCGCCTTTTCCTACGAGCAGTACTTC.

CDR3 sequence reads: CASSLETIYEQYF. The CDR3 DNA reads as TGCGCCAGCAGCCTAGAAACAATCTACGAGCAGTACTTC. This chain joins TRBV4-1 and TRBJ2-7; D remains unclear. In germline, CDR1 is MGHRA, CDR2 YSYEKL. The CDR3 loop spans 13 amino acids. V lost 4 bases and J 3 bases, leaving 10 bases between the germline ends.

The gene calls are TRBV10-3 and TRBJ1-5; D is ambiguous. This CDR3 comprises 14 residues. Trimming removed 6 bases from V and 6 bases from J, with 15 bases in between. Germline V gives CDR1 ENHRY, CDR2 SYGVKD. The CDR3 nucleotides are TGTGCCATCAGCATGACCCAAGGCGGTCAGCCCCAGCATTTT. It specifies CAISMTQGGQPQHF.

The V call is TRBV11-2, the J call TRBJ2-7; TRBD1 aligns across 8 bases. V gave up 5 bases and J gave up 2 bases; unmatched junction bases: 8. Germline V gene data show CDR1 as SGHAT and CDR2 as FQNNGV. CDR3 size: 15 residues. The CDR3 sequence: CASSTYQGAAYEQYF. In DNA, the CDR3 is TGTGCCAGCAGCACATACCAGGGGGCCGCCTACGAGCAGTACTTC.